The 13 T cell receptor beta chains below come from one sample, sequenced in a study of blood T cell repertoires in COVID-19. Profiled with immunoSEQ multiplex PCR; TCRdb holds only in-frame clones, not every one. The sample includes 130,000 to 150,000 clones, 80% to 90% of them seen just once. Sequencing was performed on peripheral blood. Receptor source: a human donor with acute or convalescent COVID-19. The donor label of this sample is uncertain.

This chain joins TRBV5-1 and TRBJ2-2, with unresolved D. Trimming pared 5 bases from V and 3 bases from J, leaving 11 bases between. The CDR3 has 14 residues. From germline, CDR1 is SGHRS and CDR2 YFSETQ. As DNA, the CDR3 is TGCGCCAGCAGGCCGGTCCGGGACACCGGGGAGCTGTTTTTT. Translating it yields CASRPVRDTGELFF.

This chain joins TRBV7-2 and TRBJ1-5, with TRBD1 identical over 8 bases. The CDR3 sequence is 14 residues long. The V segment lost 3 bases and the J segment 4 bases; nucleotides outside the gene matches: 2. Per germline, CDR1 SGHTA and CDR2 FQGNSA. Here the CDR3 DNA reads TGTGCCAGCAGCTTTTACAGGGGGAATCAGCCCCAGCATTTT. Its translation: CASSFYRGNQPQHF.

The rearrangement links TRBV7-2 to TRBJ2-2, with a tentative D call TRBD1 (6 bases). Germline-derived CDR1 and CDR2 are SGHTA and FQGNSA. The CDR3 contains 13 residues. V was pared by 5 bases and J by 6 bases, with 10 bases between. The CDR3 sequence is CASSEQGAGELFF. In DNA form, the CDR3 reads TGTGCCAGCAGCGAACAGGGAGCCGGGGAGCTGTTTTTT.

This chain joins TRBV6-2 or TRBV6-3 and TRBJ1-5; no definite D call. With 4 bases removed from V and 1 base from J, the gap between germline ends came to 8 bases. CDR3 length equals 14 residues. Germline V gene data show CDR1 as MNHEY and CDR2 as SVGEGT. CDR3 nucleotide sequence: TGTGCCAGCAGTTCTCTCTACAGCAATCAGCCCCAGCATTTT. Protein sequence: CASSSLYSNQPQHF.

This clone appeared a single time. The J gene is TRBJ2-7, the V gene TRBV3-1 (or the pseudogene TRBV3-2), with D possibly being TRBD1 (6 bases). Deletions cut 6 bases from V and 2 bases from J, with 17 bases between. CDR3 length equals 15 residues. Germline CDR1 is LGHDT and CDR2 is YNNKEL (reference sequence). The CDR3, as DNA: TGTGCCAGCAGGATGGGGGTATGGGACACCTACGAGCAGTACTTC. As protein: CASRMGVWDTYEQYF.

This clone is a singleton in its sample. V usage is TRBV9 and J usage is TRBJ2-1; 7 bases line up with TRBD2. CDR3 length: 17 residues. The germline V gene has CDR1 SGDLS and CDR2 YYNGEE. Germline trimming cut 3 bases from V and 5 bases from J; bases unmatched to any gene: 14. The CDR3 region is CASSASAGTMSDNEQFF. The CDR3 region has the DNA TGTGCCAGCAGCGCTTCGGCGGGGACTATGTCTGACAATGAGCAGTTCTTC.

This clone was seen a handful of times. The chain couples TRBV7-2 to TRBJ2-7; 9 bases align to TRBD1. After removal of 5 bases from V and 5 bases from J, the junction contained 4 bases not matched to a gene. From germline, CDR1 is SGHTA and CDR2 FQGNSA. There are 13 residues in the CDR3. The CDR3 sequence is CASSTDRGNEQYF. The CDR3 bases are TGTGCCAGCAGCACCGACAGGGGGAACGAGCAGTACTTC.

This sequence joins TRBV5-4 and TRBJ1-4; a possible D gene is TRBD1 (6 bases). The germline V and J ends were trimmed by 0 bases and 6 bases, with 15 bases remaining between them. CDR1 and CDR2 from the germline V gene are SGHNT and YYREEE (reference sequence). The CDR3 is 16 amino acids. The CDR3 here is CASSLAVGGADEKLFF. CDR3 bases: TGTGCCAGCAGCTTGGCGGTCGGGGGGGCGGATGAAAAACTGTTTTTT.

The chain joins TRBV7-9 to TRBJ2-7, with a weak D call TRBD2 (5 bases). Germline V gives CDR1 SEHNR, CDR2 FQNEAQ (reference sequence). This CDR3 contains 13 residues. V was shortened by 5 bases and J by 0 bases, with 8 bases between the two germline ends. The CDR3 coding sequence is TGTGCCAGCAGCCCGGAGGCCTCCTACGAGCAGTACTTC. It yields the protein CASSPEASYEQYF.

V and J are TRBV27 and TRBJ2-1, with 11 bases fitting TRBD1. The CDR3 totals 17 residues. Germline V gene lookup returns CDR1 MNHEY and CDR2 SMNVEV (reference sequence). Trimming at V came to 4 bases and at J to 1 base, leaving 6 bases not matched to a gene. This CDR3 reads CASSSNRDRGSYNEQFF. CDR3 bases: TGTGCCAGCAGTTCTAACCGGGACAGGGGGTCCTACAATGAGCAGTTCTTC.

This clone was detected only a few times. The rearrangement joins TRBV20-1 to TRBJ2-6; tentative D call: TRBD1 (6 bases). The CDR3 spans 15 residues. The germline V gene encodes CDR1 DFQATT and CDR2 SNEGSKA (reference sequence). The germline V and J ends were trimmed by 3 bases and 2 bases, with 11 bases remaining between them. The CDR3 DNA follows: TGCAGTGCTAGTTCTGAGGGGGCTGGGGCCAACGTCCTGACTTTC. Protein product: CSASSEGAGANVLTF.

The chain combines TRBV9 with TRBJ1-2; D remains ambiguous. V lost 3 bases and J lost 7, with 16 bases in between. Germline V gene sequence: CDR1 SGDLS, CDR2 YYNGEE. This CDR3 comprises 14 residues. The CDR3 protein is CASSETPNLSGYTF. CDR3 nucleotides: TGTGCCAGCAGCGAGACACCCAATCTCTCTGGCTACACCTTC.

The chain employs TRBV30 and TRBJ1-1; possible D gene TRBD1, 5 bases. The CDR3 sequence is 13 residues long. The germline CDR1 and CDR2 sequences are GTSNPN and SVGIG (reference sequence). The V end was cut by 1 base, the J end by 1 base, with 7 bases between. CDR3 loop: CAWSDQGNTEAFF. DNA of the CDR3: TGTGCCTGGAGTGACCAGGGGAACACTGAAGCTTTCTTT.